This T cell receptor (beta chain) was obtained from a study of cytomegalovirus exposure and HLA in healthy donors. Study-level findings and limits: In a later analysis, a genetic analysis reported fewer productive-TCR N-insertions in an Asian-associated ancestry cluster than the cohort average.

Of note for this clone: Its antigen remains unknown.

The PCR was carried out with 60 Vbeta primers and 13 Jbeta primers. Only in-frame clones appear in the TCRdb table, and some are missing; sequencing was by immunoSEQ multiplex PCR. In the table there are about 140,000 clones, roughly 76% of which are singletons. This TCR came from a female donor in good health and CMV-seronegative. The sequenced material came from PBMCs.

CDR3 in DNA: TGCAGCGTTACCGGACTAGCGGGAGAGTTCAATGAGCAGTTCTTC. Encoded protein: CSVTGLAGEFNEQFF. The rearrangement joins TRBV29-1 to TRBJ2-1, with 13 bases matching TRBD2. V shed 5 bases, J shed 6 bases, and the junction held 7 bases outside the gene matches. Per germline, CDR1 SQVTM and CDR2 ANQGSEA. The CDR3 contains 15 residues.